This T cell receptor (beta chain) is from a study of T cell responses to AZD1222 COVID-19 vaccine. The junction had 6 bases not matched to a gene; V was cut back by 4 bases and J by 2 bases. Germline CDR1 SGHDT, CDR2 YYEEEE. The CDR3 has 15 residues. TCRdb's copy holds only in-frame clones and misses some; the assay was immunoSEQ multiplex PCR. The sample lists 150,000 to 250,000 clones, approximately 93% occurring once. The rearrangement joins TRBV5-6 to TRBJ1-3, with 7 bases that match TRBD1. Material: peripheral blood, obtained 28 days after the second AZD1222 dose. The receptor comes from an adult who received the AZD1222 COVID-19 vaccine. The DNA for the CDR3 is TGTGCCAGCAGCGGAACGACAGGGACTGGAAACACCATATATTTT. Translating it yields CASSGTTGTGNTIYF.